This paragraph covers one T cell receptor (beta chain) sequence. The antigen is unknown. Some clones are missing from TCRdb's copy, which holds only in-frame ones; the method was immunoSEQ multiplex PCR. This sample carries over 2 million clones, around 93% of them seen once, and the ten largest clones take about 0.41%. Those who donated, Caucasian adults without exception, all lived in Nashville, Tennessee. Memory CD4+ cells were the fraction left after CD45RA+ naive selection. The CDR3 sequence is 15 residues long. Trimming shortened V by 0 bases and J by 0 bases, and 6 bases separated the two germline ends. Germline CDR1 and CDR2: SNHLY and FYNNEI. The source of the sample is a study of shared clonotypes between healthy human individuals. Whole-study context: Donor composition was a couple of women and three men, aged 18 to 49. General study findings and limits: Larger richness was generally estimated for naive than memory subsets.

The J gene is TRBJ1-5, the V gene TRBV2; D call uncertain. This TCR derives from a man aged 18 to 29 in good health. Some clones in this sample may be carry-over from other donors' samples. The specimen sequenced was naive CD4+ T cells from PBMCs. Subset of the sample: CD45RA+ positively selected. For the CDR3, the DNA is TGTGCCAGCAGTGAAGCGCAAGGTAGCAATCAGCCCCAGCATTTT. As protein: CASSEAQGSNQPQHF.